This T cell receptor beta chain was profiled in a study of CD8 T cells in ankylosing spondylitis. The germline V gene encodes CDR1 SEHNR and CDR2 FQNEAQ (reference sequence). There are 15 residues in the CDR3. Deletions cut 5 bases from V and 0 bases from J, with 10 bases between. Construction of TCR beta libraries was performed using quantitative 5'-RACE with molecular barcodes. TCRdb re-derived calls from the 5' RACE reads in MiXCR, one entry per CDR3 protein. The profile shows roughly 160,000 distinct CDR3 sequences, 9.8% of them singletons. The V call is TRBV7-9, the J call TRBJ1-4; D remains unclear. The TCR originated in a female donor with ankylosing spondylitis or in good health (not recorded which). The specimen was blood, either unsorted or a sorted T cell fraction (not recorded which). CDR3 nucleotide sequence: TGTGCCAGCAGCCGGACGAAAGCAACTAATGAAAAACTGTTTTTT. This gives the protein CASSRTKATNEKLFF.